This TCR beta chain appears in the sequencing data of a study of response to subunit inactivated influenza vaccine. The germline V gene has CDR1 MNHEY and CDR2 SMNVEV (reference sequence). This CDR3 is built from 14 residues. Trimming removed 10 bases from V and 1 base from J, with 13 bases in between. TCRdb ran MiXCR on the RT-PCR reads and lists one entry per CDR3 protein. The sample comprises about 620,000 distinct CDR3 sequences, roughly 10% of which are singletons, and approximately 9.9% rests with the top ten. Separately, the same data were catalogued under a study of T cells expressing NK-cell markers. That work states: 5'RACE template switching built TCR beta cDNA with unique molecular identifiers. The study drew TCR beta repertoires from sorted CD3+CD56+NKG2C+, CD3+CD56+NKG2C- and CD3+CD56-NKG2C+ T cells. Within the sequenced cohort of eight donors, seven exhibited HCMV seropositivity and one was seronegative. An anti-gamma-delta TCR antibody restricted sorting to alpha-beta TCR T cells in several experiments.

The clonotype was recovered from a man in his fifties or sixties who received an inactivated influenza vaccine. Sequenced material: PBMCs from blood, taken on the day of vaccination. V gene TRBV27 combines with J gene TRBJ2-2; unclear D gene. This CDR3 is CATRPAGNTGELFF. The CDR3 bases are TGTGCCACCCGCCCAGCCGGGAACACCGGGGAGCTGTTTTTT.